The 31 T cell receptor beta chains in this list originate from one sample, sequenced in a study of control samples from healthy donors and cancer patients. Produced via immunoSEQ multiplex PCR; TCRdb's table is partial and in-frame only. The table has roughly 190,000 clones, 90% to 95% seen once. Input material: blood. These receptors all come from a woman aged 30 to 39 in good health.

Remarks on this clone: Other DNA sequences from this sample encode an identical CDR3 as well. CDR3: CASSLGAGLAGGVTDTQYF. The CDR3, as DNA: TGCGCCAGCAGCTTGGGTGCGGGACTAGCGGGGGGGGTCACAGATACGCAGTATTTT. This chain connects TRBV5-1 to TRBJ2-3, with 16 positions matching TRBD2. Looked up from germline, CDR1 is SGHRS and CDR2 is YFSETQ. J was trimmed by 2 bases and V by 0 bases; bases with no gene match: 6. The CDR3 consists of 19 residues.

This chain uses TRBV6-5 with TRBJ1-2, with a tentative D call TRBD1 (5 bases). The CDR3 consists of 13 residues. Germline V CDR1 and CDR2: MNHEY, SVGAGI. V lost 0 bases to trimming and J lost 8 bases, with 10 bases between them. The CDR3 DNA reads as TGTGCCAGCAGTTACTCGAGAGGGGCCGGCTACACCTTC. Protein sequence: CASSYSRGAGYTF.

The chain carries TRBV7-2 and TRBJ2-7; 9 positions match TRBD1. CDR1 is SGHTA and CDR2 is FQGNSA in the germline V gene. V shed 6 bases, J shed 6 bases, and the junction held 9 bases outside the gene matches. CDR3 length: 14 residues. CDR3 bases: TGTGCCAGCAGGTACAGGGGGCCCCTTTCCGAGCAGTACTTC. Its translation: CASRYRGPLSEQYF.

This chain connects TRBV27 to TRBJ2-2; D call uncertain. The CDR3 has 13 residues. Germline CDR1 and CDR2: MNHEY and SMNVEV (reference sequence). V lost 3 bases and J 4 bases, leaving 6 bases between the germline ends. The chain's CDR3 is CASSFRATGELFF. CDR3 in DNA: TGTGCCAGCAGTTTTCGGGCCACCGGGGAGCTGTTTTTT.

The V and J genes are TRBV4-1 and TRBJ2-7; weak D call: TRBD1 (6 bases). The CDR3 has 15 residues. The germline CDR1 and CDR2 sequences are MGHRA and YSYEKL. V lost 2 bases and J lost 4, with 15 bases in between. The CDR3: CASSQRGHAPYEQYF. CDR3 DNA: TGCGCCAGCAGCCAAAGGGGACATGCTCCTTACGAGCAGTACTTC.

The chain links TRBV9 to TRBJ2-2; 7 nucleotides agree with TRBD2. Trimming at V came to 0 bases and at J to 4 bases, leaving 3 bases not matched to a gene. Germline assignment: CDR1 SGDLS and CDR2 YYNGEE. The CDR3 loop spans 15 amino acids. The CDR3 region is CASSVAGRGTGELFF. CDR3 in DNA: TGTGCCAGCAGCGTAGCAGGGAGGGGCACCGGGGAGCTGTTTTTT.

CDR3 bases: TGTGCCAGCAGCTTCGGGACATTGAACACTGAAGCTTTCTTT. This translates into CASSFGTLNTEAFF. The gene calls are TRBV6-5 and TRBJ1-1; a weak D match, TRBD1 (6 bases). The germline V gene has CDR1 MNHEY and CDR2 SVGAGI. Trimming pared 6 bases from V and 0 bases from J, leaving 11 bases between. This CDR3 region has 14 residues.

In this sample, this clone is medium-sized (0.01 to 0.1%). The rearrangement links TRBV7-8 to TRBJ2-7; 7 bases map to TRBD1. This CDR3 has 15 amino acids. The germline V gene encodes CDR1 SGHVS and CDR2 FQNEAQ. J lost 3 bases, V lost 5 bases, and 10 bases had no gene match. CDR3 in DNA: TGTGCCAGCAGCCTCGACAGGGACGGAGACTACGAGCAGTACTTC. Residues: CASSLDRDGDYEQYF.

The chain is built from TRBV6-2 or TRBV6-3 and TRBJ1-5; a possible D gene is TRBD1 (5 bases). The CDR3 length is 13 residues. The germline CDR1 and CDR2 sequences are MNHEY and SVGEGT. Trimming shortened V by 6 bases and J by 3 bases, and 9 bases separated the two germline ends. The CDR3 reads CASSHRNNQPQHF. The CDR3 bases are TGTGCCAGCAGCCACAGGAACAATCAGCCCCAGCATTTT.

Concerning this clone: Distinct nucleotide sequences in the sample also encode this CDR3. The chain carries TRBV12-3 or TRBV12-4 and TRBJ1-1, with D tentatively TRBD1 (5 bases). The CDR3 loop spans 13 amino acids. V was shortened by 3 bases and J by 1 base, with 6 bases between the two germline ends. The CDR3 spells CASSLTENTEAFF. DNA of the CDR3: TGTGCCAGCAGTTTGACAGAGAACACTGAAGCTTTCTTT.

V and J are TRBV29-1 and TRBJ2-1, with D perhaps TRBD1 (6 bases). The CDR3 length is 14 residues. Germline V gene lookup returns CDR1 SQVTM and CDR2 ANQGSEA. Trimming removed 7 bases from V and 0 bases from J, with 13 bases in between. In nucleotides, the CDR3 is TGCAGCGCGACCGGACAGATCTCCTACAATGAGCAGTTCTTC. Residues: CSATGQISYNEQFF.

This chain links TRBV6-5 with TRBJ1-1; D is perhaps TRBD1 (5 bases). Per germline, CDR1 MNHEY and CDR2 SVGAGI. Trimming removed 3 bases from V and 4 bases from J, with 15 bases in between. This CDR3 is built from 15 residues. The CDR3 bases are TGTGCCAGCAGTTATGCCGACCTGGGGCGCACTGAAGCTTTCTTT. Protein sequence: CASSYADLGRTEAFF.

The gene calls are TRBV12-3 or TRBV12-4 and TRBJ1-5; the match to TRBD1 covers 7 bases. Unmatched junction bases numbered 2, after V lost 7 bases and J lost 2 bases. The CDR3 runs 13 residues. CDR3 sequence: CASNQGGNQPQHF. CDR3 nucleotide sequence: TGTGCCAGCAATCAGGGGGGCAATCAGCCCCAGCATTTT.

This clone was found once. The rearrangement joins TRBV27 to TRBJ1-6; TRBD1 matches at 9 bases. The CDR3 totals 14 residues. Germline V gene data show CDR1 as MNHEY and CDR2 as SMNVEV (reference sequence). V lost 6 bases to trimming and J lost 9 bases; unmatched junction nucleotides: 6. As DNA, the CDR3 is TGTGCCAGCAGAGGGACAGGGAGGGGTTCACCCCTCCACTTT. Translating gives CASRGTGRGSPLHF.

This chain joins TRBV6-2 or TRBV6-3 and TRBJ2-5, with 10 bases lining up with TRBD2. Germline lookup yields CDR1 MNHEY and CDR2 SVGEGT. J lost 4 bases, V lost 5 bases, and 10 bases had no gene match. The CDR3 has 16 residues. This chain's CDR3 is CASSNTAGGRGETQYF. The DNA for the CDR3 is TGTGCCAGCAGTAATACAGCGGGAGGGCGCGGAGAGACCCAGTACTTC.

The genes are TRBV6-1 and TRBJ2-6; weak D call: TRBD2 (5 bases). This CDR3 has 18 residues. Trimming pared 0 bases from V and 3 bases from J, leaving 15 bases between. Germline assignment: CDR1 MNHNS and CDR2 SASEGT. In nucleotides, the CDR3 is TGTGCCAGCAGTGAAGCGGTGTTAGGAGGCTTTGGGGCCAACGTCCTGACTTTC. As protein: CASSEAVLGGFGANVLTF.

The chain combines TRBV27 with TRBJ2-6; tentative D call: TRBD1 (5 bases). Germline V gene sequence: CDR1 MNHEY, CDR2 SMNVEV (reference sequence). V shed 6 bases and J shed 1 base, with 16 bases lying between them. The CDR3 covers 17 residues. The CDR3 protein is CASSSLSSGSGANVLTF. DNA for the CDR3: TGTGCCAGCAGCAGTTTATCTTCAGGGTCTGGGGCCAACGTCCTGACTTTC. Full variable domain (missing parts from reference TRBV27 and TRBJ2-6): EAQVTQNPRYLITVTGKKLTVTCSQNMNHEYMSWYRQDPGLGLRQIYYSMNVEVTDKGDVPEGYKVSRKEKRNFPLILESPSPNQTSLYFCASSSLSSGSGANVLTFGAGSRLTVL.

The CDR3 sequence: CASSKVRRVISNQPQHF. The CDR3 DNA reads as TGTGCCAGCAGCAAAGTGCGAAGGGTTATTAGCAATCAGCCCCAGCATTTT. The gene calls are TRBV21-1 and TRBJ1-5. TRBV21-1 is deemed a pseudogene. The CDR3 covers 17 residues.

V and J are TRBV11-1 and TRBJ1-6, with a tentative D call TRBD1 (5 bases). This CDR3 is 12 amino acids long. The germline CDR1 and CDR2 sequences are SGHAT and FQDESV (reference sequence). V shed 5 bases and J shed 7 bases, with 6 bases lying between them. The CDR3 loop is CASSRQNSPLHF. CDR3 bases: TGTGCCAGCAGCCGACAGAATTCACCCCTCCACTTT. The full variable domain, with the rest looked up from reference TRBV11-1 and TRBJ1-6, is EAEVAQSPRYKITEKSQAVAFWCDPISGHATLYWYRQILGQGPELLVQFQDESVVDDSQLPKDRFSAERLKGVDSTLKIQPAELGDSAMYLCASSRQNSPLHFGNGTRLTVT.

The gene calls are TRBV6-2 or TRBV6-3 and TRBJ1-5, with TRBD1 as a possible D gene (6 bases). The V end lost 6 bases, the J end lost 3 bases, and 9 bases lay between the germline ends. Germline V gives CDR1 MNHEY, CDR2 SVGEGT. This CDR3 is 13 amino acids long. CDR3 sequence (DNA): TGTGCCAGCAGCGACAGGATCAATCAGCCCCAGCATTTT. This sequence encodes CASSDRINQPQHF.

This clone appeared once. The V gene is TRBV15, the J gene TRBJ2-2, with D possibly being TRBD1 or TRBD2 (5 bases each). This CDR3 has 16 amino acids. Germline CDR1 is LNHNV and CDR2 is YYDKDF (reference sequence). The V gene lost 0 bases and the J gene lost 7 bases, with 15 bases spanning the gap. This chain's CDR3 is CATSREGPPGGGELFF. The CDR3 nucleotides read TGTGCCACCAGCAGAGAAGGGCCCCCTGGGGGCGGGGAGCTGTTTTTT.

The gene calls are TRBV28 and TRBJ1-1; TRBD1 might be the D (6 bases). This CDR3 region has 11 residues. V was pared by 3 bases and J by 8 bases, with 7 bases between. Germline-derived CDR1 and CDR2 are MDHEN and SYDVKM. CDR3 nucleotides: TGTGCCAGCAGTTTTGGACAGGAAGCTTTCTTT. It codes for CASSFGQEAFF.

This chain links TRBV27 with TRBJ1-2, with D hard to call. The CDR3 length is 14 residues. With 2 bases removed from V and 0 bases from J, the gap between germline ends came to 7 bases. Germline CDR1 reads MNHEY; CDR2 reads SMNVEV (reference sequence). The CDR3 protein is CASSLRRTNYGYTF. CDR3 DNA: TGTGCCAGCAGTTTACGGCGGACTAACTATGGCTACACCTTC.

This clone occurred once. This chain joins TRBV5-1 and TRBJ2-2, with 13 nucleotides matching TRBD2. This CDR3 is 15 amino acids long. Germline loops: CDR1 SGHRS, CDR2 YFSETQ. V shed 4 bases and J 6 bases; nucleotides not matched to a gene: 3. The CDR3 loop is CASSATSGGPGELFF. The CDR3 nucleotides are TGCGCCAGCAGCGCGACTAGCGGGGGGCCCGGGGAGCTGTTTTTT. Together with reference TRBV5-1 and TRBJ2-2, the CDR3 gives the full variable domain: KAGVTQTPRYLIKTRGQQVTLSCSPISGHRSVSWYQQTPGQGLQFLFEYFSETQRNKGNFPGRFSGRQFSNSRSEMNVSTLELGDSALYLCASSATSGGPGELFFGEGSRLTVL.

A single count supports this clone. V gene TRBV7-3 combines with J gene TRBJ2-3; D call uncertain. The germline gives CDR1 SGHTA, CDR2 FQGTGA. V lost 1 base to trimming and J lost 0 bases, with 5 bases between them. This CDR3 is built from 14 residues. CDR3: CASSLIPSTDTQYF. The CDR3 bases are TGTGCCAGCAGCTTAATCCCTAGCACAGATACGCAGTATTTT.

V usage is TRBV18 and J usage is TRBJ2-7, with TRBD1 matching over 9 bases. CDR1 is KGHSH and CDR2 is LQKENI in the germline V gene. V was clipped by 3 bases and J by 4 bases; unmatched bases: 4. This CDR3 comprises 14 residues. The CDR3 is CASSPRTGEYEQYF. Written as DNA, the CDR3 is TGTGCCAGCTCACCCAGGACAGGGGAGTACGAGCAGTACTTC.

J is TRBJ2-3 and V is TRBV18, with D uncertain. Trimming removed 3 bases from V and 1 base from J, with 8 bases in between. Germline CDR1 KGHSH, CDR2 LQKENI. The CDR3 extends over 14 amino acids. CDR3 protein: CASSPATGTDTQYF. The CDR3 region has the DNA TGTGCCAGCTCACCCGCTACAGGCACAGATACGCAGTATTTT.

The V and J genes are TRBV5-4 and TRBJ2-3; maybe TRBD2 (5 bases). This CDR3 is built from 16 residues. Trimming stripped 0 bases from V and 0 bases from J, with 11 bases between. Germline loops: CDR1 SGHNT, CDR2 YYREEE (reference sequence). CDR3 bases: TGTGCCAGCAGCTTGGGTTCAGCGGCTAGCACAGATACGCAGTATTTT. It encodes CASSLGSAASTDTQYF.

The gene calls are TRBV10-2 and TRBJ2-7; 7 bases map to TRBD1. CDR1 is WSHSY and CDR2 is SAAADI in the germline V gene. V was pared by 5 bases and J by 7 bases, with 5 bases of the junction left unmatched. The CDR3 runs 12 residues. The CDR3 DNA reads as TGCGCCAGCAGTAGACAGGGATGGGAGCAGTACTTC. It codes for CASSRQGWEQYF.

The gene calls are TRBV7-2 and TRBJ1-5, with TRBD1 as a possible D gene (5 bases). CDR3 length: 15 amino acids. V was trimmed by 0 bases and J by 4 bases, leaving 10 bases between them. Germline CDR1 and CDR2: SGHTA and FQGNSA. CDR3 bases: TGTGCCAGCAGCTTAGCGCAGGGCCAGAATCAGCCCCAGCATTTT. Its translation: CASSLAQGQNQPQHF.

The V call is TRBV28, the J call TRBJ1-2, with 7 bases matching TRBD1. V shed 5 bases and J 8 bases; nucleotides not matched to a gene: 2. The CDR3 sequence is 11 residues long. Per germline, CDR1 MDHEN and CDR2 SYDVKM. The CDR3 is CASSTDRGYTF. CDR3 bases: TGTGCCAGCAGTACGGACAGGGGCTACACCTTC.